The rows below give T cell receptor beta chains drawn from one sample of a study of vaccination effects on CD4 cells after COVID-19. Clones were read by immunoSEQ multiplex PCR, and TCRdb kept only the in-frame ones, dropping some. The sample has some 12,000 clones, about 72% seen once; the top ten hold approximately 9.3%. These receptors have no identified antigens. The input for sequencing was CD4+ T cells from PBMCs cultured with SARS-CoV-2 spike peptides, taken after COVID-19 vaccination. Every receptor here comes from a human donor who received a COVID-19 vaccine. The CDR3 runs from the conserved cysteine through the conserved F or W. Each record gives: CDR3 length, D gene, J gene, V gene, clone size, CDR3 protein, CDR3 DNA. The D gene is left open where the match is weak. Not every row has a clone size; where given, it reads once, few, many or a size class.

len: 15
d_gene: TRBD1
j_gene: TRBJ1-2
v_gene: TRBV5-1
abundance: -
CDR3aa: CASRSQGGGRDGYTF
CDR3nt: TGCGCCAGCAGGAGTCAGGGGGGCGGCCGGGATGGCTACACCTTC

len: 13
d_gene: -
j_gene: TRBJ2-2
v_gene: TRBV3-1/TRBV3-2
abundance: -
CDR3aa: CASSQANTGELFF
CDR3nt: TGTGCCAGCAGCCAAGCGAACACCGGGGAGCTGTTTTTT

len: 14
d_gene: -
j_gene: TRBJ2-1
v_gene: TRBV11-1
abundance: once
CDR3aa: CASSLRGSYNEQFF
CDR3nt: TGTGCCAGCAGCCTTCGGGGGAGCTACAATGAGCAGTTCTTC

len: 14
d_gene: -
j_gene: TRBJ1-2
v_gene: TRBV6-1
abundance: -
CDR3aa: CASSEVKAGYGYTF
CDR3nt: TGTGCCAGCAGTGAAGTAAAGGCCGGCTATGGCTACACCTTC

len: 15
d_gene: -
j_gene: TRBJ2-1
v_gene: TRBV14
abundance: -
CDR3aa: CASSLGQFSYNEQFF
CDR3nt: TGTGCCAGCAGCCTCGGACAGTTCTCCTACAATGAGCAGTTCTTC

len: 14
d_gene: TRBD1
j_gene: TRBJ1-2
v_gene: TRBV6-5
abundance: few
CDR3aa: CASSPGPGGYGYTF
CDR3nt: TGTGCCAGCAGTCCGGGCCCAGGGGGCTATGGCTACACCTTC

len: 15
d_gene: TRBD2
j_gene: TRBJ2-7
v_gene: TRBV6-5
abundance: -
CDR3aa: CASSYRVGGGYEQYF
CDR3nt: TGTGCCAGCAGTTACCGAGTTGGCGGGGGGTACGAGCAGTACTTC

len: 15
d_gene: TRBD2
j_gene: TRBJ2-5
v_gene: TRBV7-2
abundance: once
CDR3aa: CASSLLGGRQETQYF
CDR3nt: TGTGCCAGCAGCTTATTAGGCGGGAGACAAGAGACCCAGTACTTC

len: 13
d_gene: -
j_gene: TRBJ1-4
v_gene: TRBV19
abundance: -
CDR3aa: CASSIWTDEKLFF
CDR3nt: TGTGCCAGTAGTATTTGGACCGATGAAAAACTGTTTTTT

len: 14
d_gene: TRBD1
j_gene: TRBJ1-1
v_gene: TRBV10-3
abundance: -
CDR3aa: CAINRDRANTEAFF
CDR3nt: TGTGCCATCAACCGGGACAGGGCGAACACTGAAGCTTTCTTT

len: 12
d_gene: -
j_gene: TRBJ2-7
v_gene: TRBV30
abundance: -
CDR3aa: CAWTPGSYEQYF
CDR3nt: TGTGCCTGGACCCCAGGGAGCTACGAGCAGTACTTC

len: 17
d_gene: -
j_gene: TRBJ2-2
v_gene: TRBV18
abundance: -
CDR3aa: CASSPPPTGLNTGELFF
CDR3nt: TGTGCCAGCTCACCACCCCCAACAGGGCTGAACACCGGGGAGCTGTTTTTT

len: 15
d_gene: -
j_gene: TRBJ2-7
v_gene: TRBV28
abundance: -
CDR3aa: CASSLVRDGSYEQYF
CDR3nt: TGTGCCAGCAGTTTAGTTCGGGACGGTAGCTACGAGCAGTACTTC

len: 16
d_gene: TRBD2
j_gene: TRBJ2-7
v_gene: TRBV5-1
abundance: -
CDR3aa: CASSSGRTSGSREQYF
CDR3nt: TGCGCCAGCAGCTCTGGAAGGACTAGCGGGAGTCGCGAGCAGTACTTC

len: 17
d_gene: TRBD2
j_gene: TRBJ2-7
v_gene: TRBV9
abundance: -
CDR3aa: CASSVGVDGRAPYEQYF
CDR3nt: TGTGCCAGCAGCGTAGGAGTCGACGGGAGGGCCCCCTACGAGCAGTACTTC

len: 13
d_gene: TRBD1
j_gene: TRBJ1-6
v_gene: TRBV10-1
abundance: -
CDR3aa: CAARDRGGSPLHF
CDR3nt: TGCGCCGCCCGGGACAGGGGTGGTTCACCCCTCCACTTT